These T cell receptor beta chains were read from a single sample in a study of T cells in Graves' hyperthyroidism and ophthalmopathy. Each CDR3 protein is one row after TCRdb ran MiXCR on the multiplex PCR reads. Of approximately 620,000 distinct CDR3 sequences in the sample, approximately 15% were seen once. Sample: blood. The receptors were sampled from a woman aged 30 to 39 with Graves' hyperthyroidism that later progressed to Graves' ophthalmopathy. The CDR3 runs from the conserved cysteine through the conserved F or W. D genes are given only for firm matches. Clone size, where shown, is once, few, many, or a class for clones that have expanded.

d_call | j_call | clone_size | v_call | cdr3_nt | cdr3_aa
TRBD2 | TRBJ2-7 | few | TRBV27 | TGTGCCAGCAGTTCGCCTGGGACTAGCGCTACCTACGAGCAGTACTTC | CASSSPGTSATYEQYF
TRBD2 | TRBJ2-1 | . | TRBV3-1 | TGTGCCAGCAGCCAACCCACTAGCGGGAGGAGCGTGAATGAGCAGTTCTTC | CASSQPTSGRSVNEQFF
. | TRBJ1-1 | few | TRBV3-1 | TGTGCCTGCAGCAGATCGGGAACACCCATGAACACTGAAGCTTTCTTT | CACSRSGTPMNTEAFF
TRBD2 | TRBJ2-1 | many | TRBV3-1 | TGTGCCAGCGCTAGGACTAGCAGAGACAATGAGCAGTTCTTC | CASARTSRDNEQFF
. | TRBJ1-2 | . | TRBV3-1 | TGTGCCAGCAGCCAAGATAGGAGGGCTGGCTACACCTTC | CASSQDRRAGYTF
. | TRBJ2-2 | few | TRBV20-1 | TGCAGTGCTAGACAGGCCCAGCTTGGCACCGGGGAGCTGTTTTTT | CSARQAQLGTGELFF
. | TRBJ1-2 | . | TRBV28 | TGTGCCAGCACCCTAAGGGGGGGCTCCGGCTATGGCTACACCTTC | CASTLRGGSGYGYTF
. | TRBJ2-5 | many | TRBV27 | TGTGCCAGCAGGAGGACCGGGGGAGGCTTAGAGACCCAGTACTTC | CASRRTGGGLETQYF
TRBD2 | TRBJ2-1 | many | TRBV9 | TGTGCCAGCAGCGTAGTTAGCGGGAGTGTCTATGAGCAGTTCTTC | CASSVVSGSVYEQFF
TRBD2 | TRBJ2-7 | . | TRBV3-1 | TGTGCCAGCAGCCTGTCCTTTAGCGGGGGCTTCTCCTACGAGCAGTACTTC | CASSLSFSGGFSYEQYF
. | TRBJ2-1 | few | TRBV6-1 | TGTGCCAGCAGTCTTAACCGGGCAGAATCCGTCTACAATGAGCAGTTCTTC | CASSLNRAESVYNEQFF
. | TRBJ2-1 | many | TRBV3-2 | TGTGCCAGCAGCCAACCTGGGACTAGTTCCGTCGATGAGCAGTTCTTC | CASSQPGTSSVDEQFF
. | TRBJ1-2 | many | TRBV11-3 | TGTGCCAGCAGCCTCGGACCCCTCTACACCTTC | CASSLGPLYTF
. | TRBJ2-3 | many | TRBV24-1 | TGTGCCACCAGTGAGCGGGGCAGCGGAAGCACAGATACGCAGTATTTT | CATSERGSGSTDTQYF
TRBD1 | TRBJ2-5 | many | TRBV13 | TGTGCCAGCAGCCGACCGACTGGTAGGCAGGGGGCTTTTAGGACCCAGTACTTC | CASSRPTGRQGAFRTQYF
. | TRBJ1-2 | many | TRBV7-2 | TGTGCCAGCAGCTTAGCCCCCTTGGGCAGGAGGGATAACTATGGCTACACCTTC | CASSLAPLGRRDNYGYTF
. | TRBJ1-1 | many | TRBV5-1 | TGCGCCAGCAGCTCGTACGCTGGACCGCTAATGAACACTGAAGCTTTCTTT | CASSSYAGPLMNTEAFF
. | TRBJ2-2 | few | TRBV6-1 | TGTGCCACCGGGGAGGGGGCGGGGGCGAACACCGGGGAGCTGTTTTTT | CATGEGAGANTGELFF
. | TRBJ2-7 | . | TRBV6-1 | TGTGCCAGCAGTCGGGTGACGGTCGGGAGACCCTACGAGCAGTACTTC | CASSRVTVGRPYEQYF
. | TRBJ1-1 | many | TRBV7-6 | TGTGCCAGCAGCTTAGGGGGAAGGGGGATGAACACTGAAGCTTTCTTT | CASSLGGRGMNTEAFF
. | TRBJ1-5 | . | TRBV18 | TGTGCCAGCGCAACGCAAGCCCAAGATCAGCCCCAGCATTTT | CASATQAQDQPQHF
TRBD1 | TRBJ2-7 | . | TRBV28 | TGTGCCAGCAGTCTGACAGGGTCAAGCGAGCAGTACTTC | CASSLTGSSEQYF
TRBD1 | TRBJ1-2 | many | TRBV7-2 | TGTGCCAGCAGCTTTCAGGGGGACTATGGCTACACCTTC | CASSFQGDYGYTF
. | TRBJ2-3 | many | TRBV11-1 | TGTGCCAGCAGCCCAGGGTTATCAGATACGCAGTATTTT | CASSPGLSDTQYF
. | TRBJ1-6 | few | TRBV20-1 | TGCAGTGCTAGTTCAGGCCGTCTGGCCCTCCACTTT | CSASSGRLALHF
. | TRBJ1-4 | many | TRBV12-3/TRBV12-4 | TGTGCCAGCAGTACAGGGCAGGGTGAAAAACTGTTTTTT | CASSTGQGEKLFF
TRBD2 | TRBJ2-7 | many | TRBV28 | TGTGCCAGCAGTTTTCCGGGACTAGCGAACAACGAGCAGTACTTC | CASSFPGLANNEQYF